A single TCR beta chain is shown here with its context. Its antigen remains unknown. This sample stems from a study of T cells in Graves' hyperthyroidism and ophthalmopathy. Germline trimming cut 2 bases from V and 5 bases from J; bases unmatched to any gene: 9. Germline V CDR1 and CDR2: MDHEN, SYDVKM. This CDR3 has 17 residues. General observations from the study: A 13 V-J model separated ophthalmopathy from stable hyperthyroidism.

Researchers amplified the TCR beta CDR3 regions from RNA transcripts. During a first-round RT-PCR of the TCR CDR3, the HTBI primer set was used. A single record per CDR3 protein comes from TCRdb applying MiXCR to the multiplex PCR reads. The table has over 500,000 distinct CDR3 sequences, more than 15% seen once. The chain uses TRBV28 and TRBJ2-3; TRBD2 agrees at 11 bases. Sequencing used blood. The clonotype comes from a woman between 25 and 40 years old with Graves' ophthalmopathy. CDR3 region: CASSLEEPGLAVDTQYF. DNA of the CDR3: TGTGCCAGCAGTTTAGAGGAACCGGGACTAGCGGTAGATACGCAGTATTTT. Supplemented by reference TRBV28 and TRBJ2-3, the full variable domain reads DVKVTQSSRYLVKRTGEKVFLECVQDMDHENMFWYRQDPGLGLRLIYFSYDVKMKEKGDIPEGYSVSREKKERFSLILESASTNQTSMYLCASSLEEPGLAVDTQYFGPGTRLTVL.